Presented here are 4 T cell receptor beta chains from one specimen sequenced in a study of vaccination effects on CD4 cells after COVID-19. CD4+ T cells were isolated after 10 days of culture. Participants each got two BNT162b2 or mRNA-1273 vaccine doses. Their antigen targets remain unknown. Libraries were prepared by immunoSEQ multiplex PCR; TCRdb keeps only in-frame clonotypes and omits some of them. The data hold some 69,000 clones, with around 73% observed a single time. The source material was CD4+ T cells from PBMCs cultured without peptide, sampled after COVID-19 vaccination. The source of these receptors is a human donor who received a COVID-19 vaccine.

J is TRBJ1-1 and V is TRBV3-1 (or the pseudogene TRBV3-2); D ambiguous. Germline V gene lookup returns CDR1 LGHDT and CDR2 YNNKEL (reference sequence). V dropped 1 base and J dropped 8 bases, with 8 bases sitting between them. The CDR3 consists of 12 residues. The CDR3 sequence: CASSQGVVEAFF. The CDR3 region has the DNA TGTGCCAGCAGCCAAGGGGTAGTCGAAGCTTTCTTT.

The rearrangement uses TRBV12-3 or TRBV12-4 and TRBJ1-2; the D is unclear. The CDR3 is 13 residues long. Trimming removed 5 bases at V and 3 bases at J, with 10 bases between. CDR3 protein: CASSLTGYYGYTF. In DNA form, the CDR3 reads TGTGCCAGCAGTCTGACGGGTTACTATGGCTACACCTTC.

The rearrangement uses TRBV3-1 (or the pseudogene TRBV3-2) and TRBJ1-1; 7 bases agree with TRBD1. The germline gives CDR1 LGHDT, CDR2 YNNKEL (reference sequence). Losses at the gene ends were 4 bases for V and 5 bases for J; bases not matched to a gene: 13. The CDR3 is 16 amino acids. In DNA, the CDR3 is TGTGCCAGCAGCCCAGGGGGGCTAGTATTGGGGACTGAAGCTTTCTTT. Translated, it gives CASSPGGLVLGTEAFF.

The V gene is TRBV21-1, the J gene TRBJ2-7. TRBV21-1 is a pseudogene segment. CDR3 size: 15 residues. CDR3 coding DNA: TGTGCCAGCAGCTTGAGGCAGGCGAGCTCCTACGAGCAGTACGTC. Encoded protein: CASSLRQASSYEQYV.